Listed below are T cell receptor beta chains from one sample, sequenced in a study of regulatory T cells in long-lasting Graves disease. TCRdb reprocessed the multiplex PCR reads via MiXCR and lists one record per CDR3 protein. Seen here are more than 300,000 distinct CDR3 sequences, 15% to 20% observed once, and the top ten hold 20% to 25%. This sample was shared with a second study, whose subject was T cells in Graves' hyperthyroidism and ophthalmopathy.

The specimen was peripheral blood mononuclear cells (PBMCs), collected at new diagnosis, from a patient treated with antithyroid drugs. These receptors were collected from a woman between 18 and 29 years old with Graves disease. CDR3s include the opening cysteine and the closing phenylalanine or tryptophan. Each record gives: CDR3 protein, CDR3 DNA, clone size, V gene, D gene, J gene. The D gene is left open where the match is weak. Where a row states a size, it is once, few, many or the class of an expanded clone; other rows omit it.

CDR3 protein: CASSPGAYYGYTF
CDR3 DNA: TGTGCCAGCAGCCCCGGGGCCTACTATGGCTACACCTTC
clone size: few
V gene: TRBV6-1
D gene: -
J gene: TRBJ1-2

CDR3 protein: CAWGAGNYEQYF
CDR3 DNA: TGTGCCTGGGGGGCGGGAAACTACGAGCAGTACTTC
clone size: many
V gene: TRBV30
D gene: -
J gene: TRBJ2-7

CDR3 protein: CASTWSGGAGELFF
CDR3 DNA: TGTGCCAGCACCTGGAGCGGGGGGGCCGGGGAGCTGTTTTTT
clone size: many
V gene: TRBV7-3
D gene: TRBD2
J gene: TRBJ2-2

CDR3 protein: CASSRDVTNTGELFF
CDR3 DNA: TGCGCCAGCAGCCGAGATGTTACGAACACCGGGGAGCTGTTTTTT
clone size: -
V gene: TRBV5-1
D gene: -
J gene: TRBJ2-2

CDR3 protein: CSASPERGGGRETQYF
CDR3 DNA: TGCAGTGCTAGTCCCGAAAGGGGGGGGGGTCGGGAGACCCAGTACTTC
clone size: -
V gene: TRBV20-1
D gene: -
J gene: TRBJ2-5

CDR3 protein: CASSLMVTGGSNTIYF
CDR3 DNA: TGTGCCAGCAGTTTAATGGTGACAGGGGGGTCAAACACCATATATTTT
clone size: many
V gene: TRBV28
D gene: TRBD1
J gene: TRBJ1-3

CDR3 protein: CASSLLYRGHYGYTF
CDR3 DNA: TGTGCCAGCAGTTTACTGTATCGGGGCCACTATGGCTACACCTTC
clone size: many
V gene: TRBV28
D gene: -
J gene: TRBJ1-2

CDR3 protein: CSVRWGGQGANYGYTF
CDR3 DNA: TGCAGCGTCCGATGGGGTGGACAGGGCGCTAACTATGGCTACACCTTC
clone size: -
V gene: TRBV29-1
D gene: TRBD1
J gene: TRBJ1-2

CDR3 protein: CASRPDGSYEQYF
CDR3 DNA: TGTGCCAGCAGACCGGACGGATCCTACGAGCAGTACTTC
clone size: few
V gene: TRBV12-3/TRBV12-4
D gene: -
J gene: TRBJ2-7

CDR3 protein: CASSIVSGRNEQFF
CDR3 DNA: TGTGCCAGTAGTATAGTTAGCGGGAGAAATGAGCAGTTCTTC
clone size: -
V gene: TRBV19
D gene: TRBD2
J gene: TRBJ2-1

CDR3 protein: CASSQVTIKMGNNEQFF
CDR3 DNA: TGTGCCAGCAGCCAAGTAACTATCAAAATGGGGAACAATGAGCAGTTCTTC
clone size: few
V gene: TRBV3-1
D gene: -
J gene: TRBJ2-1

CDR3 protein: CASSPRRTSGRRDTQYF
CDR3 DNA: TGTGCCAGCAGCCCACGGCGTACTAGCGGGAGGAGAGATACGCAGTATTTT
clone size: many
V gene: TRBV7-3
D gene: TRBD2
J gene: TRBJ2-3

CDR3 protein: CASNGQGRYEQYF
CDR3 DNA: TGTGCCAGCAACGGACAGGGGAGGTACGAGCAGTACTTC
clone size: many
V gene: TRBV28
D gene: TRBD1
J gene: TRBJ2-7

CDR3 protein: CASSLRALHEQYF
CDR3 DNA: TGTGCCAGCAGCTTAAGGGCCCTTCACGAGCAGTACTTC
clone size: many
V gene: TRBV7-8
D gene: -
J gene: TRBJ2-7

CDR3 protein: CASSFSEDGYTF
CDR3 DNA: TGCGCCAGCAGCTTTTCGGAGGATGGCTACACCTTC
clone size: -
V gene: TRBV5-1
D gene: -
J gene: TRBJ1-2

CDR3 protein: CASRDTPSNQPQHF
CDR3 DNA: TGTGCCAGTAGGGACACCCCAAGCAATCAGCCCCAGCATTTT
clone size: few
V gene: TRBV19
D gene: -
J gene: TRBJ1-5

CDR3 protein: CASSLEKDSASTETQYF
CDR3 DNA: TGTGCCAGCTCACTGGAGAAAGACAGCGCATCGACCGAGACCCAGTACTTC
clone size: many
V gene: TRBV18
D gene: -
J gene: TRBJ2-5

CDR3 protein: CSAPPFGGNEQFF
CDR3 DNA: TGCAGTGCCCCCCCTTTTGGGGGGAATGAGCAGTTCTTC
clone size: -
V gene: TRBV20-1
D gene: -
J gene: TRBJ2-1

CDR3 protein: CASSPGQGAMYEQYF
CDR3 DNA: TGTGCCAGCTCACCAGGACAGGGGGCAATGTACGAGCAGTACTTC
clone size: many
V gene: TRBV18
D gene: TRBD1
J gene: TRBJ2-7

CDR3 protein: CASSFRTVGQGVNEQFF
CDR3 DNA: TGTGCCAGCAGCTTCAGGACCGTGGGACAGGGTGTAAATGAGCAGTTCTTC
clone size: many
V gene: TRBV7-8
D gene: TRBD1
J gene: TRBJ2-1

CDR3 protein: CASSPGQSSYEQYF
CDR3 DNA: TGTGCCAGCAGCCCTGGACAGAGTTCCTACGAGCAGTACTTC
clone size: many
V gene: TRBV9
D gene: -
J gene: TRBJ2-7

CDR3 protein: CASSPRTGNNEKLFF
CDR3 DNA: TGCGCCAGCAGCCCCAGGACAGGAAATAATGAAAAACTGTTTTTT
clone size: -
V gene: TRBV5-1
D gene: TRBD1
J gene: TRBJ1-4

CDR3 protein: CAGSKQGFPEAFF
CDR3 DNA: TGTGCCGGCAGCAAGCAGGGCTTCCCCGAAGCTTTCTTT
clone size: -
V gene: TRBV7-9
D gene: -
J gene: TRBJ1-1

CDR3 protein: CSALTSGKETQYF
CDR3 DNA: TGCAGTGCTTTGACTAGCGGGAAAGAGACCCAGTACTTC
clone size: many
V gene: TRBV20-1
D gene: TRBD2
J gene: TRBJ2-5

CDR3 protein: CASSSHGTGGYEQYF
CDR3 DNA: TGTGCCAGCAGTTCCCACGGGACAGGGGGTTACGAGCAGTACTTC
clone size: many
V gene: TRBV12-3/TRBV12-4
D gene: TRBD1
J gene: TRBJ2-7

CDR3 protein: CSVEGGEGINEQFF
CDR3 DNA: TGCAGCGTTGAAGGGGGGGAGGGTATCAATGAGCAGTTCTTC
clone size: many
V gene: TRBV29-1
D gene: TRBD2
J gene: TRBJ2-1

CDR3 protein: CSAKGGSGGTETQYF
CDR3 DNA: TGCAGTGCTAAAGGGGGTAGCGGGGGTACAGAGACCCAGTACTTC
clone size: many
V gene: TRBV20-1
D gene: TRBD2
J gene: TRBJ2-5

CDR3 protein: CSGRTGNYNEQFF
CDR3 DNA: TGCAGTGGCCGAACGGGGAACTACAATGAGCAGTTCTTC
clone size: many
V gene: TRBV20-1
D gene: -
J gene: TRBJ2-1

CDR3 protein: CASSLNLRGDEQFF
CDR3 DNA: TGTGCCAGCAGCTTAAACCTCCGAGGGGATGAGCAGTTCTTC
clone size: many
V gene: TRBV7-9
D gene: -
J gene: TRBJ2-1

CDR3 protein: CASSSWGLAAKNIQYF
CDR3 DNA: TGCGCCAGCAGCTCGTGGGGACTAGCGGCAAAAAACATTCAGTACTTC
clone size: few
V gene: TRBV10-2
D gene: TRBD2
J gene: TRBJ2-4

CDR3 protein: CSARDAYEQYF
CDR3 DNA: TGCAGTGCTAGAGACGCCTACGAGCAGTACTTC
clone size: many
V gene: TRBV20-1
D gene: -
J gene: TRBJ2-7

CDR3 protein: CSADKPTGDYEQYF
CDR3 DNA: TGCAGTGCTGACAAACCCACAGGGGACTACGAGCAGTACTTC
clone size: few
V gene: TRBV20-1
D gene: TRBD1
J gene: TRBJ2-7

CDR3 protein: CASSLGVGTEAFF
CDR3 DNA: TGTGCCAGCAGTTTAGGGGTAGGCACTGAAGCTTTCTTT
clone size: many
V gene: TRBV12-3/TRBV12-4
D gene: -
J gene: TRBJ1-1

CDR3 protein: CSARDRSRGNQPQHF
CDR3 DNA: TGCAGTGCTAGAGATCGAAGCAGGGGAAATCAGCCCCAGCATTTT
clone size: many
V gene: TRBV20-1
D gene: -
J gene: TRBJ1-5

CDR3 protein: CASSLLGGPDSYEQYF
CDR3 DNA: TGCGCCAGCAGCTTGTTGGGGGGGCCGGACTCCTACGAGCAGTACTTC
clone size: many
V gene: TRBV5-1
D gene: -
J gene: TRBJ2-7

CDR3 protein: CASATFLAGVNEQFF
CDR3 DNA: TGTGCCAGCGCGACTTTCCTAGCGGGAGTCAATGAGCAGTTCTTC
clone size: -
V gene: TRBV9
D gene: TRBD2
J gene: TRBJ2-1

CDR3 protein: CATSEVDNEQFF
CDR3 DNA: TGTGCCACCAGTGAGGTTGACAATGAGCAGTTCTTC
clone size: -
V gene: TRBV24-1
D gene: -
J gene: TRBJ2-1

CDR3 protein: CSARVLAGGPYEQYF
CDR3 DNA: TGCAGTGCTAGAGTTTTAGCGGGAGGGCCGTACGAGCAGTACTTC
clone size: many
V gene: TRBV20-1
D gene: TRBD2
J gene: TRBJ2-7

CDR3 protein: CASSLGGTSNNEQFF
CDR3 DNA: TGCGCCAGCAGCTTGGGAGGGACTAGCAACAATGAGCAGTTCTTC
clone size: many
V gene: TRBV5-1
D gene: TRBD2
J gene: TRBJ2-1

CDR3 protein: CSAKLPGQGGEQYF
CDR3 DNA: TGCAGTGCTAAACTACCGGGACAGGGAGGCGAGCAGTACTTC
clone size: many
V gene: TRBV20-1
D gene: TRBD1
J gene: TRBJ2-7

CDR3 protein: CSAGGPGGMEETQYF
CDR3 DNA: TGCAGTGCTGGGGGACCGGGGGGGATGGAGGAGACCCAGTACTTC
clone size: many
V gene: TRBV20-1
D gene: TRBD2
J gene: TRBJ2-5

CDR3 protein: CASSPGMVTDTQYF
CDR3 DNA: TGTGCCAGCAGCCCCGGGATGGTCACAGATACGCAGTATTTT
clone size: many
V gene: TRBV13
D gene: -
J gene: TRBJ2-3